The clone carrying this T cell receptor (beta chain) was counted only a few times. Antigen: not known. CDR3 length: 14 amino acids. CDR1 is GTSNPN and CDR2 is SVGIG in the germline V gene (reference sequence). The data originate from a study of cytomegalovirus exposure and HLA in healthy donors. Study-wide results and caveats: High specificity and sensitivity for cytomegalovirus status were reported for the classifier. Later analysis associated a missense DCLRE1C variant with TCR beta V- and J-gene trimming. Researchers counted around 170 TCR beta chains as cytomegalovirus-associated.

The PCR used 60 Vbeta and 13 Jbeta primers. The data were produced by immunoSEQ multiplex PCR, yet TCRdb's version contains in-frame clones alone and is incomplete. Among about 120,000 clones listed, over 15% were seen once. The source is a female donor in good health and CMV-seropositive. V is TRBV30 and J is TRBJ2-3; no reliable D call. Sequencing was carried out using PBMCs. The CDR3 is CAASPERNTDTQYF. In DNA, the CDR3 is TGTGCGGCGTCCCCGGAGCGCAACACAGATACGCAGTATTTT.